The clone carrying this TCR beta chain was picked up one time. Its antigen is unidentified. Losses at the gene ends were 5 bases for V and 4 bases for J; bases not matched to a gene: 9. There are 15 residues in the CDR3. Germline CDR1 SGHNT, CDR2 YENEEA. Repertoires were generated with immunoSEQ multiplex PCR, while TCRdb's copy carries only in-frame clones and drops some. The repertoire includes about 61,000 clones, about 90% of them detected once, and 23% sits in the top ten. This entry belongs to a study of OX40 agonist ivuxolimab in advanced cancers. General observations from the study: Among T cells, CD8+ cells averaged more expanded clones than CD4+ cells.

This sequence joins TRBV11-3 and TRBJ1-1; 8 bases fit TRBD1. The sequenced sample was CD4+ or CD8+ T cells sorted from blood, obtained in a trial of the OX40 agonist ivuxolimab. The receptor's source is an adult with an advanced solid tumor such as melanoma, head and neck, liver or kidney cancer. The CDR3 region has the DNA TGTGCCAGCAGCACCCGAACAGGGGGGGGCACTGAAGCTTTCTTT. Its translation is CASSTRTGGGTEAFF.